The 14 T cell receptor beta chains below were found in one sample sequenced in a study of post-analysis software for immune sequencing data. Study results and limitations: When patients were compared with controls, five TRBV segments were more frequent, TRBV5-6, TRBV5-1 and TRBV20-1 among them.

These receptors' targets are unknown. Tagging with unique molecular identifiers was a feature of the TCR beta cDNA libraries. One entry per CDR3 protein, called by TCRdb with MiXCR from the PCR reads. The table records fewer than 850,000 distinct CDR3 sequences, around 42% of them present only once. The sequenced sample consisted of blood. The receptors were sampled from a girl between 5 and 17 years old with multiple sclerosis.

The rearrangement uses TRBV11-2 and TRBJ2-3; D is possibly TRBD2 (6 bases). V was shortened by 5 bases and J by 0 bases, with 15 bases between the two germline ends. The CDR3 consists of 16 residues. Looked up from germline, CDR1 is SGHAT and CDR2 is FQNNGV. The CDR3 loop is CASSPLNGTSTDTQYF. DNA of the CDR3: TGTGCCAGCAGCCCTCTCAACGGGACTAGCACAGATACGCAGTATTTT.

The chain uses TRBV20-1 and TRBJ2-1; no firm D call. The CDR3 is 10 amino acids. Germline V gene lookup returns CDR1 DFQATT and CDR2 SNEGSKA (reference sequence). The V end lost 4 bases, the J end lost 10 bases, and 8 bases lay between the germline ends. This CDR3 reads CSATSWEQFF. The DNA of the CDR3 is TGCAGTGCTACCTCCTGGGAGCAGTTCTTC.

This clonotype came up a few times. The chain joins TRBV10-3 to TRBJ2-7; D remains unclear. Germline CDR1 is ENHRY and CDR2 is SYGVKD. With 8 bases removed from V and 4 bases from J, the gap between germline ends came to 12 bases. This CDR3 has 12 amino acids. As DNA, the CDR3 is TGTGCCATCGGGCCTAAAGTGTACGAGCAGTACTTC. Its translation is CAIGPKVYEQYF.

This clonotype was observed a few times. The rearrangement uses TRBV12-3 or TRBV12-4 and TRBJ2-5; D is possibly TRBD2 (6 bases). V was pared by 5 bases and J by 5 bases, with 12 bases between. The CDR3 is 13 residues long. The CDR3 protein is CASSPPEGETQYF. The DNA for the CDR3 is TGTGCCAGCAGTCCCCCGGAGGGGGAGACCCAGTACTTC.

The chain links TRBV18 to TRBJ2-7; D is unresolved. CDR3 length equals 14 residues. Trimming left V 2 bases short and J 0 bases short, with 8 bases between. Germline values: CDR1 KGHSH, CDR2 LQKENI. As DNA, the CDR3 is TGTGCCAGCTCACCAGCGACGAACTCCTACGAGCAGTACTTC. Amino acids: CASSPATNSYEQYF.

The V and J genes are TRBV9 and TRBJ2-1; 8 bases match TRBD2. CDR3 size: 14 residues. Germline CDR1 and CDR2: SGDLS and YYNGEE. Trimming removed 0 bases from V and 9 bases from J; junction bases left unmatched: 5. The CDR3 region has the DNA TGTGCCAGCAGCGTAGCGGGAGGGCCGGTTGAGCAGTTCTTC. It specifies CASSVAGGPVEQFF.

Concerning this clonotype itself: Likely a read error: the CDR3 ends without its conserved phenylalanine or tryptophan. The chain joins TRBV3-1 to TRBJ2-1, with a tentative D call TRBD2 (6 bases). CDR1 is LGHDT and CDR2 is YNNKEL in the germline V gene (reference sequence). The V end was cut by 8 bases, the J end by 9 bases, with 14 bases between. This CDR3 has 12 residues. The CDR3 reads CASSRENGEQFC. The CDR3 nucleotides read TGTGCCAGCTCTCGGGAGAACGGTGAGCAGTTCTGC.

The CDR3 DNA reads TGTGCCAGCAGCGTAGTCGGGACGGGTTTTAGCGATGAGCAGTTCTTC. It codes for CASSVVGTGFSDEQFF. This sequence joins TRBV9 and TRBJ2-1, with D tentatively TRBD1 or TRBD2 (5 bases each). V dropped 0 bases and J dropped 8 bases, with 18 bases sitting between them. The CDR3 spans 16 residues. From germline, CDR1 is SGDLS and CDR2 YYNGEE.

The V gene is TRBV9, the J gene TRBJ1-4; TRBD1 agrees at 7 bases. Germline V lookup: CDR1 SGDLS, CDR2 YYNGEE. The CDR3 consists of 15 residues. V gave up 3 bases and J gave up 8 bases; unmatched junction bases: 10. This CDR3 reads CASSAGETGREKLFF. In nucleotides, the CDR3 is TGTGCCAGCAGCGCAGGCGAGACAGGGCGCGAAAAACTGTTTTTT.

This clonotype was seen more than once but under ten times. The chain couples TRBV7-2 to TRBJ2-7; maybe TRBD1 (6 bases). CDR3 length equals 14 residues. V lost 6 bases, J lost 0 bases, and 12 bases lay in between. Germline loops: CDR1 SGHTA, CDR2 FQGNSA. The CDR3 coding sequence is TGTGCCAGCAGTCGACAGGTATACTCCTACGAGCAGTACTTC. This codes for CASSRQVYSYEQYF.

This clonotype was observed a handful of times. In DNA, the CDR3 is TGCAGCGTTGTTACCGGGACAAACGGGTCCCAAGAGACCCAGTACTTC. Translated: CSVVTGTNGSQETQYF. J is TRBJ2-5 and V is TRBV29-1, with D possibly TRBD1 on 6 matching bases. The germline V gene encodes CDR1 SQVTM and CDR2 ANQGSEA. The V and J ends lost 4 bases and 1 base respectively, with 19 bases between them. CDR3 size: 16 residues.

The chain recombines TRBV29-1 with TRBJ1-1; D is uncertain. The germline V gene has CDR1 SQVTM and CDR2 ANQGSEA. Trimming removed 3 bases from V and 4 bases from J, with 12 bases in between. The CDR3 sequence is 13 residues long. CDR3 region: CSVDGGWGTEAFF. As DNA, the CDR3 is TGCAGCGTTGATGGAGGGTGGGGCACTGAAGCTTTCTTT.

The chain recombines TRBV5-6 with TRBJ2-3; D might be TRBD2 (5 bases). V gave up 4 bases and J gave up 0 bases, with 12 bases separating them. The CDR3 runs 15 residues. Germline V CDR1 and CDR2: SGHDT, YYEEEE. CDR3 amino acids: CASSRWGASTDTQYF. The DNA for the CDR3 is TGTGCCAGCAGCCGGTGGGGAGCTAGCACAGATACGCAGTATTTT.

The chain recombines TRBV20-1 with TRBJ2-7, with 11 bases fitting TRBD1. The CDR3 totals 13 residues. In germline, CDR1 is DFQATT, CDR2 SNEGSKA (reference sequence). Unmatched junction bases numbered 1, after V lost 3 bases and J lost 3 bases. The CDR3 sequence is CSARDRGHYEQYF. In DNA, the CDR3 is TGCAGTGCTAGGGACAGGGGGCACTACGAGCAGTACTTC.